Listed here is a single T cell receptor beta chain. CDR1 is MNHEY, CDR2 SMNVEV, per germline (reference sequence). The ends were cut back, 4 bases at V and 0 bases at J, with 10 bases in the middle. This CDR3 region has 15 residues. This sample stems from a study of blood T cell repertoires in COVID-19. The overall study: Samples taken during acute and convalescent COVID-19 were collected in the United States, Italy and Spain. PBMCs, B-cell-depleted T cells, or T cells were the source of the cDNA or gDNA that made up the material.

Original analysis: Nucleated cell counts were estimated from reference gene primer amplification. TCRdb keeps only in-frame clones here, not all; method: immunoSEQ multiplex PCR. V, J and clone size derive from that table, while D and trimming were established from the DNA sequence. Among about 240,000 clones listed, roughly 80% were seen once. The V and J genes are TRBV27 and TRBJ2-1; D perhaps matches TRBD1 (5 bases). This receptor was obtained from a woman aged 18 to 35 with acute or convalescent COVID-19. Sequences were obtained from peripheral blood. DNA of the CDR3: TGTGCCAGCAGTTCCGCAGGGTCCTCCTACAATGAGCAGTTCTTC. Amino acids: CASSSAGSSYNEQFF.